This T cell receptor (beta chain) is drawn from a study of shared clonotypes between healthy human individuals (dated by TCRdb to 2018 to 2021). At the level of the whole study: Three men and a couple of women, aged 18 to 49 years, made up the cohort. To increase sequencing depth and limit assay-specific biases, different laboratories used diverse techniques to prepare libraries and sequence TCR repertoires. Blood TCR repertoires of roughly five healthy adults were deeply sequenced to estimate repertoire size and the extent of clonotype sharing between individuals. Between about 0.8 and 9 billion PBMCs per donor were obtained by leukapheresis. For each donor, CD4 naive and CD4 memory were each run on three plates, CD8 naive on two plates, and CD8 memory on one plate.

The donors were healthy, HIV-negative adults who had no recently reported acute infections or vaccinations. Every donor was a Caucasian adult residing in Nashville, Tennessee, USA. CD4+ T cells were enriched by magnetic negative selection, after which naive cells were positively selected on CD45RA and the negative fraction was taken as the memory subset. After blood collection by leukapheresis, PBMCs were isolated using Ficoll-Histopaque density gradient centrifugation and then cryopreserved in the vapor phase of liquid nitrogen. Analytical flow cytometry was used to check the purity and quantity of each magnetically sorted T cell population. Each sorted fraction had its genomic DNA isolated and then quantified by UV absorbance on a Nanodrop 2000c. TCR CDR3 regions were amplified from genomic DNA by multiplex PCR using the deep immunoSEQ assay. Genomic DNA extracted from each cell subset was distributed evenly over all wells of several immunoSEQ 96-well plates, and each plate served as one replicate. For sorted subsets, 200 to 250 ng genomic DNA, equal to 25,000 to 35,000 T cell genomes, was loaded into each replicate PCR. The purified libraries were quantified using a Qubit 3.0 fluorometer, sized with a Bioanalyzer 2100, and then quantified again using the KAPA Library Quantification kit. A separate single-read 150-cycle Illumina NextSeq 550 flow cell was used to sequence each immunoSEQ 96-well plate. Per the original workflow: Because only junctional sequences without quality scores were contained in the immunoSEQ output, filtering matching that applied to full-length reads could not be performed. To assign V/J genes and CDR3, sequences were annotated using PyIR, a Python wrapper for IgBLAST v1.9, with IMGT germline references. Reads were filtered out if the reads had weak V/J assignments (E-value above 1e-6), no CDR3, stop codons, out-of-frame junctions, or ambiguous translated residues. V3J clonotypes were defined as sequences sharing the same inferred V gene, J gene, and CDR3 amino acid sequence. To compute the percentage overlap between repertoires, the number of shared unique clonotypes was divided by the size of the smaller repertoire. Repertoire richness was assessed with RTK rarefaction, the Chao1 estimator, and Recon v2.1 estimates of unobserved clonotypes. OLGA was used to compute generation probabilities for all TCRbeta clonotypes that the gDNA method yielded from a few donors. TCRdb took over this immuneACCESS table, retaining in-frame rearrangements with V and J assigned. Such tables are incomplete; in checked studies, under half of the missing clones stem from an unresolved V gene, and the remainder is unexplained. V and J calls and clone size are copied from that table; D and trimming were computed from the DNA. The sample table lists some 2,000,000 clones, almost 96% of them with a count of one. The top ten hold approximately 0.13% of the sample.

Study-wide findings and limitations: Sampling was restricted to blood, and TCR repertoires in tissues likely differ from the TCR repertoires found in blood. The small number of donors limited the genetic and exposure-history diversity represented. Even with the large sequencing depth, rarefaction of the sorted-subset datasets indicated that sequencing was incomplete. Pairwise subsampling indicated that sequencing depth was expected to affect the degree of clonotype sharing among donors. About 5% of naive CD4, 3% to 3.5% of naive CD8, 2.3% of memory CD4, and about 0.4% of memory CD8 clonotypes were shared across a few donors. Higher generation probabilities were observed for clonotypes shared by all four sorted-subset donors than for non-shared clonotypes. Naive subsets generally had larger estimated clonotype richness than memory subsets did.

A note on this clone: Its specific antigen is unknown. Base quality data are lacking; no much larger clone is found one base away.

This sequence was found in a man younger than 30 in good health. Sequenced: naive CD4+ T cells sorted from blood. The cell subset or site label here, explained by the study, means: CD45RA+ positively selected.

The CDR3 is CASSQGRGRQAGNTIYF. The nucleotides read TGCGCCAGCAGCCAAGGTCGGGGGCGGCAAGCGGGAAACACCATATATTTT. The rearrangement joined TRBV4-1 to TRBJ1-3; perhaps TRBD1 is the D gene, with 6 bases matching. Taken from cysteine to phenylalanine, the CDR3 has 17 residues. Only CDR3 DNA remains: 51 bases, in frame from the first base. The V and J ends are trimmed by 1 base and 4 bases, leaving 17 bases between them. CDR1 and CDR2, per the germline V gene, are MGHRA and YSYEKL.